These 16 T cell receptor beta chains came from one sample sequenced in a study of T cells in pancreatic ductal adenocarcinoma. Selected pancreatic ductal adenocarcinoma patients had undergone surgery without neoadjuvant therapy. Clones were sequenced by immunoSEQ multiplex PCR, and TCRdb holds only the in-frame ones, with some missing. The table lists 85,000 to 120,000 clones, roughly 96% of them singletons. The sequenced sample consisted of PBMCs. These receptors came from a human donor with pancreatic ductal adenocarcinoma.

This rearrangement joins TRBV4-1 to TRBJ2-3; weak D call: TRBD1 (5 bases). Germline CDR1 is MGHRA and CDR2 is YSYEKL. Trimming took off 0 bases at V and 3 bases at J, with 7 bases between the two ends. This CDR3 is built from 14 residues. CDR3 coding DNA: TGCGCCAGCAGCCAAGACAGGGCTACAGATACGCAGTATTTT. Amino acid sequence: CASSQDRATDTQYF.

J is TRBJ2-5 and V is TRBV5-4, with D unresolved. The CDR3 covers 15 residues. The germline V gene has CDR1 SGHNT and CDR2 YYREEE (reference sequence). Trimming took off 4 bases at V and 2 bases at J, with 15 bases between the two ends. DNA for the CDR3: TGTGCCAGCAGCCCGGATCTCTCGCGGCAAGAGACCCAGTACTTC. This codes for CASSPDLSRQETQYF.

The chain has TRBV7-9 and TRBJ2-1, with 12 bases fitting TRBD2. Per germline, CDR1 SEHNR and CDR2 FQNEAQ (reference sequence). Germline trimming cut 5 bases from V and 4 bases from J; bases unmatched to any gene: 15. The CDR3 covers 19 residues. CDR3 sequence: CASSEGLAGAGGIYNEQFF. In nucleotides, the CDR3 is TGTGCCAGCAGCGAGGGACTAGCGGGCGCGGGGGGTATATACAATGAGCAGTTCTTC.

The V and J genes are TRBV19 and TRBJ2-3; possible D gene TRBD2, 7 bases. Trimming shortened V by 3 bases and J by 2 bases, and 12 bases separated the two germline ends. CDR1 and CDR2 (germline): LNHDA, SQIVND (reference sequence). The CDR3 is 15 residues long. The CDR3 nucleotides read TGTGCCAGTAGTATCGGGGGGCTCCCCACAGATACGCAGTATTTT. This codes for CASSIGGLPTDTQYF.

The genes are TRBV30 and TRBJ2-3; no clear D. The CDR3 contains 13 residues. The germline V and J ends were trimmed by 0 bases and 3 bases, with 7 bases remaining between them. From germline, CDR1 is GTSNPN and CDR2 SVGIG (reference sequence). The CDR3 coding sequence is TGTGCCTGGAGTGTTGATGCGACAGATACGCAGTATTTT. This sequence encodes CAWSVDATDTQYF.

The V call is TRBV19, the J call TRBJ1-4; the D is unclear. CDR1 is LNHDA, CDR2 SQIVND, per germline (reference sequence). The CDR3 consists of 12 residues. The V end lost 10 bases, the J end lost 8 bases, and 14 bases lay between the germline ends. CDR3 DNA: TGTGCCACTGGCCTGGAGGAGGAAAAACTGTTTTTT. It is translated as CATGLEEEKLFF.

The J gene is TRBJ2-3, the V gene TRBV30; D call uncertain. Germline V gives CDR1 GTSNPN, CDR2 SVGIG (reference sequence). With 2 bases removed from V and 5 bases from J, the gap between germline ends came to 11 bases. The CDR3 is 13 amino acids. The CDR3 nucleotides are TGTGCCTGGAGTCTAGGCCCCCAAGATACGCAGTATTTT. Translated, it gives CAWSLGPQDTQYF.

The rearrangement links TRBV11-3 to TRBJ2-3, with a weak D call TRBD1 (5 bases). The CDR3 is 17 amino acids. V was cut by 0 bases and J by 3 bases, with 16 bases left in between. CDR1 SGHNT and CDR2 YENEEA come from the germline V gene. For the CDR3, the DNA is TGTGCCAGCAGCTTAGATTCTTTTGGACAAATAACAGATACGCAGTATTTT. Its translation is CASSLDSFGQITDTQYF.

V gene TRBV7-2 combines with J gene TRBJ1-1; the D gene is possibly TRBD1 (5 bases). Trimming stripped 3 bases from V and 1 base from J, with 18 bases between. The CDR3 has 17 amino acids. Germline lookup yields CDR1 SGHTA and CDR2 FQGNSA. As DNA, the CDR3 is TGTGCCAGCAGCTTGGGGATTTCGGGACTCTGGAACACTGAAGCTTTCTTT. It is translated as CASSLGISGLWNTEAFF.

V usage is TRBV28 and J usage is TRBJ2-3; tentatively, D is TRBD2 (5 bases). The CDR3 has 14 residues. The germline V gene has CDR1 MDHEN and CDR2 SYDVKM. Deletions cut 11 bases from V and 1 base from J, with 16 bases between. CDR3 nucleotides: TGTGCCGGAAACCGCCGGGGTGGCACAGATACGCAGTATTTT. It specifies CAGNRRGGTDTQYF.

This clone showed up just once. This chain joins TRBV5-6 and TRBJ1-4; 7 positions agree with TRBD1. The J segment lost 4 bases and the V segment lost 1 base, leaving 1 base of the junction unmatched. The CDR3 has 14 amino acids. In germline, CDR1 is SGHDT, CDR2 YYEEEE. CDR3 in DNA: TGTGCCAGCAGCTTGAACAGGGGTAATGAAAAACTGTTTTTT. It encodes CASSLNRGNEKLFF.

The chain carries TRBV2 and TRBJ1-2; 8 bases line up with TRBD1. This CDR3 contains 16 residues. V lost 5 bases, J lost 0 bases, and 8 bases stayed unmatched. The germline V gene encodes CDR1 SNHLY and CDR2 FYNNEI. Written as DNA, the CDR3 is TGTGCCAGCAGTCTTACTTCGGACAGGGCTAACTATGGCTACACCTTC. The encoded protein is CASSLTSDRANYGYTF. The whole variable domain, remainder taken from reference TRBV2 and TRBJ1-2, is EPEVTQTPSHQVTQMGQEVILRCVPISNHLYFYWYRQILGQKVEFLVSFYNNEISEKSEIFDDQFSVERPDGSNFTLKIRSTKLEDSAMYFCASSLTSDRANYGYTFGSGTRLTVV.

This clone was observed once. V gene TRBV10-3 combines with J gene TRBJ1-1; D is undetermined. Trimming took off 3 bases at V and 1 base at J, with 12 bases between the two ends. CDR3 length equals 15 residues. The germline CDR1 and CDR2 sequences are ENHRY and SYGVKD. CDR3 protein: CAISDTEIANTEAFF. In DNA, the CDR3 is TGTGCCATCAGTGATACGGAGATCGCGAACACTGAAGCTTTCTTT.

This chain links TRBV6-6 with TRBJ2-2; the D gene is possibly TRBD2 (6 bases). V was trimmed by 8 bases and J by 4 bases, leaving 14 bases between them. This CDR3 is built from 14 residues. CDR1 is MNHNY and CDR2 is SVGAGI in the germline V gene (reference sequence). The CDR3 loop reads CASGPLGGTGELFF. CDR3 bases: TGTGCCAGCGGCCCCCTGGGGGGCACCGGGGAGCTGTTTTTT.

This clone was observed once. The V call is TRBV5-6, the J call TRBJ2-7; D perhaps matches TRBD1 (5 bases). Trimming took 3 bases from V and 7 from J, leaving 11 bases between them. The CDR3 spans 12 residues. The germline V gene encodes CDR1 SGHDT and CDR2 YYEEEE. The CDR3 loop is CASSSTGFEQYF. The CDR3 coding sequence is TGTGCCAGCAGCTCAACAGGTTTTGAGCAGTACTTC. The full variable domain, in which reference TRBV5-6 and TRBJ2-7 provide the parts outside the CDR3, is DAGVTQSPTHLIKTRGQQVTLRCSPKSGHDTVSWYQQALGQGPQFIFQYYEEEERQRGNFPDRFSGHQFPNYSSELNVNALLLGDSALYLCASSSTGFEQYFGPGTRLTVT.

This clone was recorded once. V is TRBV6-1 and J is TRBJ2-1; tentatively, D is TRBD2 (6 bases). This CDR3 has 14 amino acids. The V end lost 2 bases, the J end lost 10 bases, and 15 bases lay between the germline ends. Germline V gene sequence: CDR1 MNHNS, CDR2 SASEGT. The CDR3 DNA is TGTGCCAGCAGTGAATTAGGAGGGTTGGGGGAGCAGTTCTTC. Its protein is CASSELGGLGEQFF.